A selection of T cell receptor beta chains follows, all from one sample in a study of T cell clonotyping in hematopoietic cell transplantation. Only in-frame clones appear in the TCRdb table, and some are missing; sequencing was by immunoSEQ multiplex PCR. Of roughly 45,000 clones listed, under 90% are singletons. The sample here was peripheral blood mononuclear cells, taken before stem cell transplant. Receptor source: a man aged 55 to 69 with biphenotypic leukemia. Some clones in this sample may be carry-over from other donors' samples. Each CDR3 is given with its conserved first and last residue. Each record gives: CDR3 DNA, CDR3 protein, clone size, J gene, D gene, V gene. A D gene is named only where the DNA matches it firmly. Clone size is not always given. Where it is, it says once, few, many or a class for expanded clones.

TGTGCCAGCAGTGATGGCTGGCTGGAGACCCAGTACTTC	CASSDGWLETQYF	-	TRBJ2-5	-	TRBV2
TGTGCCTGGAGTCGGACTGGCAACATAGGCAATCAGCCCCAGCATTTT	CAWSRTGNIGNQPQHF	-	TRBJ1-5	-	TRBV30
TGTGCCACCGCGGTCCCAGGGGGCTTCTATGGCTACACCTTC	CATAVPGGFYGYTF	-	TRBJ1-2	TRBD1	TRBV28
TGTGCCAGTAAAGGACAGGGGACCGGTCAGCCCCAGCATTTT	CASKGQGTGQPQHF	-	TRBJ1-5	TRBD1	TRBV19
TGCGCCAGCAGCTTGGACTACCAACGGGGAGAGACCCAGTACTTC	CASSLDYQRGETQYF	once	TRBJ2-5	-	TRBV5-1
TGTGCCAGCAGGATGGGGGCCGGGTTGGGCACTGAAGCTTTCTTT	CASRMGAGLGTEAFF	few	TRBJ1-1	-	TRBV2
TGTGCCAGCAGCGTCACTAGCGGGATTGGTACCTACAATGAGCAGTTCTTC	CASSVTSGIGTYNEQFF	-	TRBJ2-1	TRBD2	TRBV9
TGTGCCAGCAGCGCTGACCCCGGACCTACGGAGCAGTACTTC	CASSADPGPTEQYF	-	TRBJ2-7	-	TRBV9
TGCGCCAGCAGCTTGTCGGCCTCGGGCCCAGGGGGCAGCTATGGCTACACCTTC	CASSLSASGPGGSYGYTF	-	TRBJ1-2	TRBD1	TRBV5-1
TGTGCCAGCAGCTTATACTTCCCGGGACAGATAGAGACCCAGTACTTC	CASSLYFPGQIETQYF	-	TRBJ2-5	TRBD1	TRBV7-8
TGTGCCTGGAGCTATAGGCTCAGTCCAACTAATGAAAAACTGTTTTTT	CAWSYRLSPTNEKLFF	-	TRBJ1-4	-	TRBV30
TGCAGCGTTGTTTCGGGAGGGCTAGATACGCAGTATTTT	CSVVSGGLDTQYF	-	TRBJ2-3	TRBD2	TRBV29-1
TGCAGTGCTAGTGGATACAATGAGCAGTTCTTC	CSASGYNEQFF	-	TRBJ2-1	-	TRBV20-1
TGTACTAGCGGGTACAATGAGCAGTTCTTC	CTSGYNEQFF	-	TRBJ2-1	TRBD2	TRBV7-2
TGTGCCAGCAGCTTGGAGTGGCGGGAGCAGTACTTC	CASSLEWREQYF	-	TRBJ2-7	-	TRBV5-4
TGTGCCAGCAGTGAAGATTCCGGGACTAGCCAGTACTTC	CASSEDSGTSQYF	-	TRBJ2-7	TRBD2	TRBV11-1
TGTGCCTGGAGTGAAGACAACTACGAGCAGTACTTC	CAWSEDNYEQYF	-	TRBJ2-7	-	TRBV30
TGTGCCCGGAGGGAAGGGGGCTTGTATGGCTACACCTTC	CARREGGLYGYTF	-	TRBJ1-2	TRBD1	TRBV30
TGTGCCAGCTATACATCGGGGGCAGGGTCGGACGAGCAGTACTTC	CASYTSGAGSDEQYF	-	TRBJ2-7	-	TRBV28
TGTGCCAGCAGTCCAGCCGGGACAGGTTCCTCGGGGTCGTACTTC	CASSPAGTGSSGSYF	-	TRBJ2-7	TRBD1	TRBV27
TGTGCCTGGCGGGAGTCCTCCAAGACCCAGTACTTC	CAWRESSKTQYF	-	TRBJ2-5	-	TRBV30
TGTGCCTGGAGTCTCCCCGGACATCTGGCAGGCTACACCTTC	CAWSLPGHLAGYTF	-	TRBJ1-2	-	TRBV30
TGCAGTGCTCCCCGGCCCGGGGAGCTGTTTTTT	CSAPRPGELFF	once	TRBJ2-2	-	TRBV20-1
TGTGCCAGCAGCTATGTAGCGGGAGGGGGCAATGAGCAGTTCTTC	CASSYVAGGGNEQFF	few	TRBJ2-1	TRBD2	TRBV7-2
TGTGCCAGCAGCTTAGACATTCGGTTTAGAGCTTTCTTT	CASSLDIRFRAFF	-	TRBJ1-1	-	TRBV11-2
TGTGCCAGCAGAGTAGACAGGGGCCGCAATTCGAACACCGGGGAGCTGTTTTTT	CASRVDRGRNSNTGELFF	-	TRBJ2-2	TRBD1	TRBV27
TGCGCCAGCAGCTTCCGGGACAGGGGCGGCGGCTACACCTTC	CASSFRDRGGGYTF	-	TRBJ1-2	TRBD1	TRBV5-1
TGCAGTGCTCTACGGACGGACGAGCAGTACTTC	CSALRTDEQYF	-	TRBJ2-7	-	TRBV20-1
TGTGCCAGCTCTCATAGTACCGTGAACACTGAAGCTTTCTTT	CASSHSTVNTEAFF	-	TRBJ1-1	-	TRBV2
TGTGCCAGTAGGGAACAGGGGCGGGCAGATACGCAGTATTTT	CASREQGRADTQYF	-	TRBJ2-3	TRBD1	TRBV19
TGTGCCTGGAGTGTACATACCGGGGAGCTGTTTTTT	CAWSVHTGELFF	-	TRBJ2-2	-	TRBV30
TGTGCCAGCAGCTTATGGGAAGTAGGGACGACCCAGTACTTC	CASSLWEVGTTQYF	-	TRBJ2-5	-	TRBV7-2
TGTGCCACCAGCAGAGATGTAACAGACTATGGCTACACCTTC	CATSRDVTDYGYTF	-	TRBJ1-2	-	TRBV15
TGTGCCAGCAGTTTCGGACTAGCGGGAAGTAATGAGCAGTTCTTC	CASSFGLAGSNEQFF	-	TRBJ2-1	TRBD2	TRBV28
TGTGCCAGCAGTGCTCAGGGGGCTGATTGGGAGACCCAGTACTTC	CASSAQGADWETQYF	-	TRBJ2-5	TRBD1	TRBV6-1
TGTGCCAGCAGGGTTGATAAAAGGGGCAATCAGCCCCAGCATTTT	CASRVDKRGNQPQHF	few	TRBJ1-5	-	TRBV21-1
TGTGCCAGTAGTATAGACTTGAATGAGCAGTTCTTC	CASSIDLNEQFF	-	TRBJ2-1	-	TRBV19
TGTGCCAGCAGTTTAACAGGTTCTCCCCTAACGCAGTATTTT	CASSLTGSPLTQYF	once	TRBJ2-3	-	TRBV28
TGTGCCAGCAGCTTGGGAGAGGTGAGCGGGGAGCTGTTTTTT	CASSLGEVSGELFF	-	TRBJ2-2	-	TRBV5-6
TGTGCCACCAGCAGGGCACAGGTGAACACTGAAGCTTTCTTT	CATSRAQVNTEAFF	-	TRBJ1-1	-	TRBV15
TGTGCCAGCTCTATGGTAGCGGAAACCGGGGAGCTGTTTTTT	CASSMVAETGELFF	-	TRBJ2-2	-	TRBV18